These 20 T cell receptor beta chains share one sample of origin, sequenced in a study of OX40 agonist ivuxolimab in advanced cancers. TCRdb keeps only in-frame clones here, not all; method: immunoSEQ multiplex PCR. The sample yields 55,000 to 75,000 clones, 87% seen once. The material was CD4+ or CD8+ T cells sorted from blood, obtained in a trial of the OX40 agonist ivuxolimab. Receptors originate from an adult with an advanced solid tumor such as melanoma, head and neck, liver or kidney cancer.

A single count supports this clone. V gene TRBV28 combines with J gene TRBJ2-3, with D possibly being TRBD2 (5 bases). The CDR3 is 14 residues long. The germline V and J ends were trimmed by 7 bases and 1 base, with 12 bases remaining between them. Per germline, CDR1 MDHEN and CDR2 SYDVKM. CDR3 in amino acids: CASIPVGGTDTQYF. CDR3 nucleotide sequence: TGTGCCAGCATCCCTGTGGGAGGCACAGATACGCAGTATTTT. The full variable domain, completed using reference TRBV28 and TRBJ2-3, is DVKVTQSSRYLVKRTGEKVFLECVQDMDHENMFWYRQDPGLGLRLIYFSYDVKMKEKGDIPEGYSVSREKKERFSLILESASTNQTSMYLCASIPVGGTDTQYFGPGTRLTVL.

This clone was counted only a few times. The chain uses TRBV6-1 and TRBJ1-5, with 7 nucleotides matching TRBD1. J lost 7 bases, V lost 6 bases, and 12 bases had no gene match. This CDR3 is 15 amino acids long. The germline CDR1 and CDR2 sequences are MNHNS and SASEGT. The CDR3 here is CASRITGVGGQPQHF. The DNA for the CDR3 is TGTGCCAGCAGAATTACAGGGGTCGGAGGACAGCCCCAGCATTTT.

The rearrangement links TRBV5-1 to TRBJ2-2; D is unresolved. Germline V gene lookup returns CDR1 SGHRS and CDR2 YFSETQ. The CDR3 is 13 residues long. V lost 3 bases and J 6 bases, leaving 9 bases between the germline ends. As DNA, the CDR3 is TGCGCCAGCAGCTCCCAACAGTCCGGGGAGCTGTTTTTT. Protein sequence: CASSSQQSGELFF.

The chain carries TRBV29-1 and TRBJ2-2; maybe TRBD1 (6 bases). The germline gives CDR1 SQVTM, CDR2 ANQGSEA. This CDR3 comprises 15 residues. The V end was cut by 6 bases, the J end by 0 bases, with 14 bases between. The CDR3 DNA reads as TGCAGCGTCGCCTCGGGACACCCGAACACCGGGGAGCTGTTTTTT. Protein product: CSVASGHPNTGELFF.

The rearrangement joins TRBV28 to TRBJ2-2; TRBD1 aligns across 7 bases. Germline CDR1 and CDR2: MDHEN and SYDVKM. The CDR3 covers 15 residues. Losses at the gene ends were 6 bases for V and 4 bases for J; bases not matched to a gene: 8. The CDR3 DNA is TGTGCCAGCAGCCGACAGGGTGGGATCACCGGGGAGCTGTTTTTT. Translating gives CASSRQGGITGELFF.

The chain is built from TRBV19 and TRBJ2-5; perhaps TRBD2 as D (5 bases). CDR3 length: 17 amino acids. The ends were cut back, 5 bases at V and 1 base at J, with 20 bases in the middle. CDR1 is LNHDA and CDR2 is SQIVND in the germline V gene (reference sequence). The DNA for the CDR3 is TGTGCCAGTAGTCCACTGGGAGCCCAGTGGAGCCAAGAGACCCAGTACTTC. It is translated as CASSPLGAQWSQETQYF.

V is TRBV5-6 and J is TRBJ2-5; D uncertain. V shed 2 bases and J shed 1 base, with 12 bases lying between them. The CDR3 is 15 amino acids. Germline assignment: CDR1 SGHDT and CDR2 YYEEEE. CDR3 residues: CASSFSLIGQETQYF. In DNA form, the CDR3 reads TGTGCCAGCAGCTTTAGCCTAATCGGCCAAGAGACCCAGTACTTC.

This chain links TRBV30 with TRBJ1-1; D uncertain. This CDR3 region has 13 residues. Germline loops: CDR1 GTSNPN, CDR2 SVGIG (reference sequence). V was clipped by 2 bases and J by 5 bases, with 12 bases between them. This CDR3 is CAWSNSMGTEAFF. DNA of the CDR3: TGTGCCTGGAGTAACTCAATGGGAACTGAAGCTTTCTTT.

The J gene is TRBJ2-1, the V gene TRBV4-1, with D possibly TRBD2 on 7 matching bases. Germline values: CDR1 MGHRA, CDR2 YSYEKL. This CDR3 has 19 residues. V lost 1 base to trimming and J lost 5 bases, with 24 bases between them. In DNA form, the CDR3 reads TGCGCCAGCAGCCAAGCCTCCCTCGGGGGAGCGGGGACACACAATGAGCAGTTCTTC. Translated: CASSQASLGGAGTHNEQFF.

This chain links TRBV5-1 with TRBJ2-5; D perhaps matches TRBD2 (6 bases). The CDR3 sequence is 16 residues long. Germline lookup yields CDR1 SGHRS and CDR2 YFSETQ. V gave up 6 bases and J gave up 2 bases, with 20 bases separating them. CDR3 in amino acids: CASNRGQGLLQETQYF. The CDR3 DNA reads TGCGCCAGCAACCGTGGGCAGGGACTGCTGCAAGAGACCCAGTACTTC.

The chain's CDR3 is CASSETSGTSGSISYEQYF. In DNA form, the CDR3 reads TGTGCCAGCAGTGAGACCTCCGGGACTAGCGGGAGTATCTCCTACGAGCAGTACTTC. The chain combines TRBV6-4 with TRBJ2-7; 14 bases line up with TRBD2. Per the germline V gene, CDR1 is MRHNA and CDR2 is SNTAGT. The V gene end was trimmed by 3 bases and the J gene end by 0 bases; junction bases not matched to a gene: 10. This CDR3 is built from 19 residues.

The chain combines TRBV19 with TRBJ2-5; 7 bases are shared with TRBD1. TRBJ2-7 matches the DNA end more closely, so the J call is doubtful. This CDR3 has 14 residues. Germline V lookup: CDR1 LNHDA, CDR2 SQIVND (reference sequence). DNA of the CDR3: TGTGCCAGTAGTATGAGGCAGGGGGCCTACGAGCAGTACTTC. It is translated as CASSMRQGAYEQYF.

The V gene is TRBV6-1, the J gene TRBJ2-6; 13 bases are a match to TRBD2. CDR1 is MNHNS and CDR2 is SASEGT in the germline V gene. This CDR3 has 18 residues. Trimming cost V 4 bases and J 2 bases; bases outside gene matches: 5. CDR3: CASSAGTSGTTGANVLTF. For the CDR3, the DNA is TGTGCCAGCAGTGCCGGGACTAGCGGGACCACTGGGGCCAACGTCCTGACTTTC.

This rearrangement joins TRBV19 to TRBJ1-3; no clear D. The germline gives CDR1 LNHDA, CDR2 SQIVND (reference sequence). V lost 6 bases and J lost 1, with 13 bases in between. This CDR3 has 15 amino acids. The CDR3 nucleotides are TGTGCCAGTAGGCAGGCCAGTACGTCTGGAAACACCATATATTTT. Translating it yields CASRQASTSGNTIYF.

The chain recombines TRBV5-8 with TRBJ2-2; 9 bases line up with TRBD2. Germline values: CDR1 SGHTS, CDR2 YDEGEE. This CDR3 is built from 16 residues. J was trimmed by 4 bases and V by 0 bases; bases with no gene match: 4. The CDR3, as DNA: TGTGCCAGCAGCTTGGGGACTAGCGCAAGCACCGGGGAGCTGTTTTTT. This gives the protein CASSLGTSASTGELFF.

The chain recombines TRBV9 with TRBJ2-5, with D possibly being TRBD1 or TRBD2 (5 bases each). V dropped 0 bases and J dropped 4 bases, with 13 bases sitting between them. CDR1 and CDR2 from the germline V gene are SGDLS and YYNGEE. The CDR3 runs 15 residues. CDR3 bases: TGTGCCAGCAGCGTAGCCCGGGGCAGGACAGAGACCCAGTACTTC. This sequence encodes CASSVARGRTETQYF. The whole variable domain, remainder taken from reference TRBV9 and TRBJ2-5, is DSGVTQTPKHLITATGQRVTLRCSPRSGDLSVYWYQQSLDQGLQFLIQYYNGEERAKGNILERFSAQQFPDLHSELNLSSLELGDSALYFCASSVARGRTETQYFGPGTRLLVL.

The J gene is TRBJ2-5, the V gene TRBV11-1, with 7 bases aligning to TRBD2. The germline CDR1 and CDR2 sequences are SGHAT and FQDESV (reference sequence). V was clipped by 2 bases and J by 0 bases; unmatched bases: 0. This CDR3 has 14 amino acids. The CDR3 here is CASSLSGNQETQYF. As DNA, the CDR3 is TGTGCCAGCAGCTTAAGCGGGAACCAAGAGACCCAGTACTTC.

The chain couples TRBV6-5 to TRBJ1-1, with D unresolved. V gave up 0 bases and J gave up 7 bases, with 12 bases separating them. This CDR3 spans 14 amino acids. Germline CDR1 and CDR2: MNHEY and SVGAGI. The CDR3 sequence is CASSYSTGVNEAFF. In DNA form, the CDR3 reads TGTGCCAGCAGTTACTCGACTGGGGTTAATGAAGCTTTCTTT.

This clone was detected once. The J gene is TRBJ1-5, the V gene TRBV6-5; D remains ambiguous. The ends were cut back, 9 bases at V and 0 bases at J, with 9 bases in the middle. CDR3 length: 13 residues. Germline CDR1 MNHEY, CDR2 SVGAGI. The CDR3 DNA is TGTGCCAGTCGCGGCGGTAGCAATCAGCCCCAGCATTTT. Protein: CASRGGSNQPQHF.

The J gene is TRBJ1-4, the V gene TRBV6-5; a weak D match, TRBD1 (5 bases). With 6 bases removed from V and 13 bases from J, the gap between germline ends came to 18 bases. Looked up from germline, CDR1 is MNHEY and CDR2 is SVGAGI. The CDR3 spans 13 residues. The CDR3 DNA is TGTGCCAGCAGCAACCCGGGGGGGGTTTCACTGTTTTTT. As protein: CASSNPGGVSLFF.